One and the same sample provided the 4 T cell receptor beta chains below, sequenced in a study of blood T cell repertoires in COVID-19. TCRdb's table, derived via immunoSEQ multiplex PCR, lists solely in-frame clones and lacks some. The repertoire holds roughly 15,000 clones, with about 80% as singletons. Sequencing was done on a sample of peripheral blood. The origin of the receptors is a man between 65 and 85 years old with active or convalescent COVID-19.

This clone was seen just once. This chain joins TRBV11-1 and TRBJ1-6; possible D gene TRBD1, 6 bases. V lost 4 bases and J lost 7, with 17 bases in between. Germline V gene sequence: CDR1 SGHAT, CDR2 FQDESV (reference sequence). This CDR3 spans 16 amino acids. The CDR3 nucleotides read TGTGCCAGCAGCTCCAGAGGGGGTCTATGGAATTCACCCCTCCACTTT. The encoded protein is CASSSRGGLWNSPLHF.

This clone appeared a few times. J is TRBJ1-2 and V is TRBV6-5; TRBD1 is a possible D gene (6 bases). Germline CDR1 and CDR2: MNHEY and SVGAGI. V was cut by 7 bases and J by 4 bases, with 16 bases left in between. The CDR3 sequence is 14 residues long. Here the CDR3 reads CASKQSQGSYGYTF. The CDR3 bases are TGTGCCAGCAAACAATCACAGGGTTCCTATGGCTACACCTTC.

CDR3 loop: CASSEILGDQPQHF. DNA of the CDR3: TGTGCCAGCAGTGAAATTCTAGGGGATCAGCCCCAGCATTTT. The gene calls are TRBV6-1 and TRBJ1-5; tentatively, D is TRBD1 (5 bases). CDR3 size: 14 residues. V was trimmed by 2 bases and J by 5 bases, leaving 10 bases between them. CDR1 MNHNS and CDR2 SASEGT come from the germline V gene.

The J gene is TRBJ2-3, the V gene TRBV3-1 (or the pseudogene TRBV3-2); D not certain. The germline gives CDR1 LGHDT, CDR2 YNNKEL (reference sequence). The length of the CDR3 is 14 residues. V was clipped by 5 bases and J by 5 bases, with 14 bases between them. Here the CDR3 reads CASSEPSGQDTQYF. CDR3 DNA: TGTGCCAGCAGCGAACCAAGTGGGCAAGATACGCAGTATTTT.